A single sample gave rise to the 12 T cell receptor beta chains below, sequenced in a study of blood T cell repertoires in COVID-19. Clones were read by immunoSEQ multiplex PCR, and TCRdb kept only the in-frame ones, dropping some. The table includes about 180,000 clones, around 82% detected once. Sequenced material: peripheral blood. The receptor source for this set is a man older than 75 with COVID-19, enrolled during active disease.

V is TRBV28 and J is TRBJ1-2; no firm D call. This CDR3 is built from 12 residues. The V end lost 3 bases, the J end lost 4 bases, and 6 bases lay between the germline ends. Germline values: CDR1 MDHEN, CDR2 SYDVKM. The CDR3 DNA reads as TGTGCCAGCAGTTTTGGAGGCTATGGCTACACCTTC. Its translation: CASSFGGYGYTF.

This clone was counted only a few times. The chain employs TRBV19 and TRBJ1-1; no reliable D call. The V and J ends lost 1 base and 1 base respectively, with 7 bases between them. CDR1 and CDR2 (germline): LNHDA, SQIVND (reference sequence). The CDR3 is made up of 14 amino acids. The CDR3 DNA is TGTGCCAGTAGTATAGGGAGCCCGAACACTGAAGCTTTCTTT. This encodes CASSIGSPNTEAFF.

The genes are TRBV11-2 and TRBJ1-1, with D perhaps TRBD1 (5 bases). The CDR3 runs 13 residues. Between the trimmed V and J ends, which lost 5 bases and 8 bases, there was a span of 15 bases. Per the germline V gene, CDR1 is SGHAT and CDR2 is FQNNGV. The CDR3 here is CASSRGRGEEAFF. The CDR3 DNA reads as TGTGCCAGCAGCCGAGGCCGGGGGGAAGAAGCTTTCTTT.

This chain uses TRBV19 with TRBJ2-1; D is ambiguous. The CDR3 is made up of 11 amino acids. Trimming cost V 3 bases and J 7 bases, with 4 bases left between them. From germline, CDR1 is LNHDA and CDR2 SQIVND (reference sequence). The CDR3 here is CASSMRNEQFF. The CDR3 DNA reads TGTGCCAGTAGTATGAGGAATGAGCAGTTCTTC.

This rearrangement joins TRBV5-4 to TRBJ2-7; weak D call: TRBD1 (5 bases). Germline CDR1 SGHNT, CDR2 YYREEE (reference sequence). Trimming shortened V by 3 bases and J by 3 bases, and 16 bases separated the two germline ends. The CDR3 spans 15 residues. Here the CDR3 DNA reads TGTGCCAGCAGCTCAGGGCCCCCGGGCGTCTACGAGCAGTACTTC. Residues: CASSSGPPGVYEQYF. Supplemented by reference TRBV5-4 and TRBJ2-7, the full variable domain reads ETGVTQSPTHLIKTRGQQVTLRCSSQSGHNTVSWYQQALGQGPQFIFQYYREEENGRGNFPPRFSGLQFPNYSSELNVNALELDDSALYLCASSSGPPGVYEQYFGPGTRLTVT.

CDR3 region: CASSETRDTEAFF. The DNA for the CDR3 is TGTGCCAGCAGCGAGACGAGGGACACTGAAGCTTTCTTT. This sequence joins TRBV6-5 and TRBJ1-1; D call uncertain. Trimming left V 6 bases short and J 3 bases short, with 11 bases between. The CDR3 runs to 13 residues. The V gene's germline CDR1 is MNHEY and CDR2 SVGAGI.

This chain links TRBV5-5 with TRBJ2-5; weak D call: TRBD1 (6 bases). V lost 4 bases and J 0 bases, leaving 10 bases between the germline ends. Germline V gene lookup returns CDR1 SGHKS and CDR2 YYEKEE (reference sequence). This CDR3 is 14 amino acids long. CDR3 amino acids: CASSIRQDQETQYF. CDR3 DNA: TGTGCCAGCAGCATCCGACAGGACCAAGAGACCCAGTACTTC.

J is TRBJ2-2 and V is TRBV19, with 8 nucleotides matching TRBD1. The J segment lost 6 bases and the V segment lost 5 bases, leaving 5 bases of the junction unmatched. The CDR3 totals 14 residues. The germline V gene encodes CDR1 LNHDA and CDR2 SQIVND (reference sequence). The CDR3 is CASSPTGEAGELFF. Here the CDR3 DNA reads TGTGCCAGTAGTCCGACAGGGGAGGCCGGGGAGCTGTTTTTT.

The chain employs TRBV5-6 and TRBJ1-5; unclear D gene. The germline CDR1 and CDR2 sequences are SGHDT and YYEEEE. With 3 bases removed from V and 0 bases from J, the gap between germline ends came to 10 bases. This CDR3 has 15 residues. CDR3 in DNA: TGTGCCAGCAGCTCGCGGGCCTATAGCAATCAGCCCCAGCATTTT. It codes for CASSSRAYSNQPQHF.

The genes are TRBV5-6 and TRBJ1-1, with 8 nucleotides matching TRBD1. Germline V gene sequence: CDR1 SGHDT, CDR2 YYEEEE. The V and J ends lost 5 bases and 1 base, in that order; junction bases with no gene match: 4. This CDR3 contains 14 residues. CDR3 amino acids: CASRWGQENTEAFF. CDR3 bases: TGTGCCAGCAGGTGGGGACAGGAGAACACTGAAGCTTTCTTT.

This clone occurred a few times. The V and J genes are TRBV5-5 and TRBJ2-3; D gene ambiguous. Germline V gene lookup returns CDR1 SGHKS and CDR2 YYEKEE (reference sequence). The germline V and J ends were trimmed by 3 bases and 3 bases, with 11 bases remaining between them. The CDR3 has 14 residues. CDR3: CASSSAGDTDTQYF. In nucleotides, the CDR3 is TGTGCCAGCAGCTCAGCCGGAGATACAGATACGCAGTATTTT.

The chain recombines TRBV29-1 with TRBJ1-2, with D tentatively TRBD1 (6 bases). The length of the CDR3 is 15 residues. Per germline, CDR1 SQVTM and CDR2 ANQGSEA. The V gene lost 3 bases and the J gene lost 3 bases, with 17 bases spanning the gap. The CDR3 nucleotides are TGCAGCGTTGACCGGGACACTACTTGGGACTATGGCTACACCTTC. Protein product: CSVDRDTTWDYGYTF.